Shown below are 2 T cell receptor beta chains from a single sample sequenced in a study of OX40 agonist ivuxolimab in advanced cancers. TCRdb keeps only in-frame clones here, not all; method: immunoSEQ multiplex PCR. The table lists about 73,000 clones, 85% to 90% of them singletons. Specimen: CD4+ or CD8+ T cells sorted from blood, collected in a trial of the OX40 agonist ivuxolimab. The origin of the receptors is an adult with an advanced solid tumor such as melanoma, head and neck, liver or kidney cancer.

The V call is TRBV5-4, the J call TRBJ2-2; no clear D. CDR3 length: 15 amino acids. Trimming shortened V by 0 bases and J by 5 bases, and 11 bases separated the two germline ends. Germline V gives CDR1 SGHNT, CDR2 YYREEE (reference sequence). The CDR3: CASSLVAGLTGELFF. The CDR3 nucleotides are TGTGCCAGCAGCTTGGTCGCCGGGTTGACCGGGGAGCTGTTTTTT.

The CDR3 sequence is CASSEGLAGEETQYF. The CDR3 nucleotides read TGTGCCAGCAGCGAAGGACTAGCGGGAGAAGAGACCCAGTACTTC. This rearrangement joins TRBV9 to TRBJ2-5; 13 bases are a match to TRBD2. Germline-derived CDR1 and CDR2 are SGDLS and YYNGEE. The trim removed 3 bases at V and 3 bases at J, leaving 2 bases unmatched. This CDR3 spans 15 amino acids.